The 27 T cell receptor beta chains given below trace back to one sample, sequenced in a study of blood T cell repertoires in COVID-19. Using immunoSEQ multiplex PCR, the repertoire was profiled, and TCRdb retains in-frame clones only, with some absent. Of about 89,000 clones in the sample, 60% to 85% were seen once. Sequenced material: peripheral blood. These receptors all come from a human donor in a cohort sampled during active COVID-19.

The CDR3 region has the DNA TGTGCCAGCAGCCTTACAAGCCCCAGCCTAGCGGGACCAGATACGCAGTATTTT. Translation gives CASSLTSPSLAGPDTQYF. The chain recombines TRBV7-2 with TRBJ2-3; 9 bases align to TRBD2. CDR1 and CDR2 from the germline V gene are SGHTA and FQGNSA. This CDR3 has 18 amino acids. V trimming: 5 bases; J trimming: 4 bases; junction bases outside the gene matches: 16.

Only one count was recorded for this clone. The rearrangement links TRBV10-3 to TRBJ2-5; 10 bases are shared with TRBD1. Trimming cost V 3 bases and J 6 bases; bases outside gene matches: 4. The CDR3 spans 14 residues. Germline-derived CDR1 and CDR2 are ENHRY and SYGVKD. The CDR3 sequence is CAISDGQGVQTQYF. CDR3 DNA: TGTGCCATCAGTGACGGACAGGGGGTACAGACCCAGTACTTC.

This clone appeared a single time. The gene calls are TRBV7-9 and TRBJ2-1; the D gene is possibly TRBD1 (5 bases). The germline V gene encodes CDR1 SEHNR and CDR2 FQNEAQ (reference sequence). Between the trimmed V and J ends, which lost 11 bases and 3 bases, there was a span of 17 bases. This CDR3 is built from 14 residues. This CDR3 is CAGTGFSLYNEQFF. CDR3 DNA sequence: TGTGCCGGTACAGGCTTTTCACTCTACAATGAGCAGTTCTTC.

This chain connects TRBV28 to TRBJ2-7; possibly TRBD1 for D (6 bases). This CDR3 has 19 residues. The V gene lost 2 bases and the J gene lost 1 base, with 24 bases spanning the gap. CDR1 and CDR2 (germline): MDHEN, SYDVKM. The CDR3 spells CASSLTPRTREGVSYEQYF. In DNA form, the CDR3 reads TGTGCCAGCAGTTTAACCCCCCGGACCCGAGAGGGGGTTTCCTACGAGCAGTACTTC.

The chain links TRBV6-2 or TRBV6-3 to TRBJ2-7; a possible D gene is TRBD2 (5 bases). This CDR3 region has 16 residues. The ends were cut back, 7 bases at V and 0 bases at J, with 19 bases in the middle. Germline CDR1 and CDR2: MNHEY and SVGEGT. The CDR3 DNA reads TGTGCCAGCACCCCCGTCTTCCGGGGTAACTCCTACGAGCAGTACTTC. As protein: CASTPVFRGNSYEQYF.

In DNA, the CDR3 is TGTGCCACCAGCAGAGATACGGGAGAGGGAGAGACCCAGTACTTC. It yields the protein CATSRDTGEGETQYF. The chain carries TRBV15 and TRBJ2-5; a weak D match, TRBD2 (6 bases). CDR1 and CDR2 (germline): LNHNV, YYDKDF (reference sequence). Trimming cost V 0 bases and J 4 bases, with 12 bases left between them. This CDR3 is built from 15 residues.

This chain's CDR3 is CASNNRASGSYEQYF. The CDR3 DNA is TGTGCCAGCAACAACCGGGCTAGCGGGAGTTACGAGCAGTACTTC. The chain is built from TRBV27 and TRBJ2-7; 10 positions agree with TRBD2. Germline V gives CDR1 MNHEY, CDR2 SMNVEV (reference sequence). CDR3 length equals 15 residues. V shed 7 bases and J 4 bases; nucleotides not matched to a gene: 10.

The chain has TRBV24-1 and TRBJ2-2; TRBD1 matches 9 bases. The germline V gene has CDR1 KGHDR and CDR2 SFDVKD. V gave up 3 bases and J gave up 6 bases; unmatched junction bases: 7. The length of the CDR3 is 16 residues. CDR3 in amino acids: CATSDGGTGSPGELFF. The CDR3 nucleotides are TGTGCCACCAGTGATGGGGGGACAGGGAGTCCCGGGGAGCTGTTTTTT.

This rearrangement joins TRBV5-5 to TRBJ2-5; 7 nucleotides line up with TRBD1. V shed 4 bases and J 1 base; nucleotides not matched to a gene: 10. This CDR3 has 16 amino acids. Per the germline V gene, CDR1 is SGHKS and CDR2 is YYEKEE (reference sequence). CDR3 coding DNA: TGTGCCAGCAGCCTCTACAGGGGCCAAGCCCAAGAGACCCAGTACTTC. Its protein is CASSLYRGQAQETQYF.

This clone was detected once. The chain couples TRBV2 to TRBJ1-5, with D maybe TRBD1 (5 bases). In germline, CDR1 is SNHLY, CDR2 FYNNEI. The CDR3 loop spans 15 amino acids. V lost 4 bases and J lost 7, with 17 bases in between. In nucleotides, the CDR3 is TGTGCCAGCAGTGCCGCGGGGGTGGATTGGCAGCCCCAGCATTTT. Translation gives CASSAAGVDWQPQHF. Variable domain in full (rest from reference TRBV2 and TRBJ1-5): EPEVTQTPSHQVTQMGQEVILRCVPISNHLYFYWYRQILGQKVEFLVSFYNNEISEKSEIFDDQFSVERPDGSNFTLKIRSTKLEDSAMYFCASSAAGVDWQPQHFGDGTRLSIL.

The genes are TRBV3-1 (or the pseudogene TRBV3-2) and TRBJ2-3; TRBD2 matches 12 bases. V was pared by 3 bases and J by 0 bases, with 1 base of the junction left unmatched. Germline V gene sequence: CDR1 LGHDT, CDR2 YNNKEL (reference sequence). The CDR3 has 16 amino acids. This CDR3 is CASSHTSGGSTDTQYF. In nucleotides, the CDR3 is TGTGCCAGCAGCCATACTAGCGGGGGGAGCACAGATACGCAGTATTTT.

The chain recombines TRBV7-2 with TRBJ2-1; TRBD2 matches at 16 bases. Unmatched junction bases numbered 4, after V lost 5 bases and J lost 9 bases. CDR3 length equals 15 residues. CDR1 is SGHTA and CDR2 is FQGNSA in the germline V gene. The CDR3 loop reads CASSTGLAGGSEQFF. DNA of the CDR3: TGTGCCAGCAGCACGGGACTAGCGGGAGGGAGTGAGCAGTTCTTC.

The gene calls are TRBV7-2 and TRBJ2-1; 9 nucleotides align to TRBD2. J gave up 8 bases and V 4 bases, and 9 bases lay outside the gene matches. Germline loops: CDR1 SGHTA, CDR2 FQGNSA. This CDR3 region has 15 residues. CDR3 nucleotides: TGTGCCAGCAGCTCCGGGACTAGCCCTCTTCATGAGCAGTTCTTC. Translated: CASSSGTSPLHEQFF.

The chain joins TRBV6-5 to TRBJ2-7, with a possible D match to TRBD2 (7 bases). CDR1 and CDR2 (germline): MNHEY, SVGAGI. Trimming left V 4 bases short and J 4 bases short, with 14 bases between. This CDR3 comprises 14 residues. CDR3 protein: CASSFAGAGYEQYF. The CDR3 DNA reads TGTGCCAGCAGTTTCGCGGGGGCAGGTTACGAGCAGTACTTC.

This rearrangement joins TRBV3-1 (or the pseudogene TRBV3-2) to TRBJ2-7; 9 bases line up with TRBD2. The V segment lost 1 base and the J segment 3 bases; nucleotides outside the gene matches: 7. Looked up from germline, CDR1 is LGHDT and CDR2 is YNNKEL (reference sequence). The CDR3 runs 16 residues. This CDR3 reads CASSQGGRASLYEQYF. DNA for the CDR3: TGTGCCAGCAGCCAAGGCGGGAGGGCCTCCCTCTACGAGCAGTACTTC.

The CDR3 DNA sequence: TGTGCCAGCAGTTTATGGGGGGGGTCAGCTAACTATGGCTACACCTTC. Protein sequence: CASSLWGGSANYGYTF. This chain connects TRBV28 to TRBJ1-2; D might be TRBD1 (5 bases). Germline CDR1 and CDR2: MDHEN and SYDVKM. The V gene lost 0 bases and the J gene lost 0 bases, with 11 bases spanning the gap. The CDR3 has 16 residues.

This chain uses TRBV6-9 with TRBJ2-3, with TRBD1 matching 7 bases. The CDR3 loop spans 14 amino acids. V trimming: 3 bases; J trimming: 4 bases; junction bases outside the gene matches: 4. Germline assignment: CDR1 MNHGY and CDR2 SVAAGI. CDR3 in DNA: TGTGCCAGCAGTTACCGGCAGGGGGCAGATACGCAGTATTTT. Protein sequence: CASSYRQGADTQYF.

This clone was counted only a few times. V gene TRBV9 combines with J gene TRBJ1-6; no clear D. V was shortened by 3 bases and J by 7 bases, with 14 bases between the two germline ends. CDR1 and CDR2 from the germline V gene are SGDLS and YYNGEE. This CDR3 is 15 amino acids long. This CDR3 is CASSERPEANSPLHF. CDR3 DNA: TGTGCCAGCAGCGAACGACCCGAGGCCAATTCACCCCTCCACTTT.

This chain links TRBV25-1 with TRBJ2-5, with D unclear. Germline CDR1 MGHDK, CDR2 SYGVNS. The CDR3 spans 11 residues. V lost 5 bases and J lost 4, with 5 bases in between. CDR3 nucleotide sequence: TGTGCCAGCAGTAATATAGAGACCCAGTACTTC. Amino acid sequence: CASSNIETQYF.

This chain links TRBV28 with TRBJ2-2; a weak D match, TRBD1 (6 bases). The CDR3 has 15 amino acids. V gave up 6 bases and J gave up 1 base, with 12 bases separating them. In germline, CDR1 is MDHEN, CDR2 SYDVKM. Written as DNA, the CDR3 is TGTGCCAGCAGGGCGCCGGGACAGAACACCGGGGAGCTGTTTTTT. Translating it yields CASRAPGQNTGELFF. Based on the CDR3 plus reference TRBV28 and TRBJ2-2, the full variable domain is DVKVTQSSRYLVKRTGEKVFLECVQDMDHENMFWYRQDPGLGLRLIYFSYDVKMKEKGDIPEGYSVSREKKERFSLILESASTNQTSMYLCASRAPGQNTGELFFGEGSRLTVL.

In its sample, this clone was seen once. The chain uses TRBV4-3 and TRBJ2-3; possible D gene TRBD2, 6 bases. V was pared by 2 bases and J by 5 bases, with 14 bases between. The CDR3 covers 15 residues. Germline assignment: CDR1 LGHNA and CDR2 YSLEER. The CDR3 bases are TGCGCCAGCAGCCAACAAAGGAATAGCGGAGATACGCAGTATTTT. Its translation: CASSQQRNSGDTQYF.

The CDR3 DNA sequence: TGTGCCAGCAGCTCAAGCCGGGCTAGCGGGAGGCTTTACAATGAGCAGTTCTTC. Translation: CASSSSRASGRLYNEQFF. This sequence joins TRBV7-8 and TRBJ2-1, with 11 bases fitting TRBD2. Looked up from germline, CDR1 is SGHVS and CDR2 is FQNEAQ. Losses at the gene ends were 4 bases for V and 4 bases for J; bases not matched to a gene: 12. The CDR3 has 18 residues.

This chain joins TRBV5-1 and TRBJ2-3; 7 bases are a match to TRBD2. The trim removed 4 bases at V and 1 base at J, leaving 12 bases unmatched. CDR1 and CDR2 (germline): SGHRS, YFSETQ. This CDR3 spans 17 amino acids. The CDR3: CASSPDPSGGGTDTQYF. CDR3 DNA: TGCGCCAGCAGCCCGGACCCTAGCGGAGGGGGCACAGATACGCAGTATTTT.

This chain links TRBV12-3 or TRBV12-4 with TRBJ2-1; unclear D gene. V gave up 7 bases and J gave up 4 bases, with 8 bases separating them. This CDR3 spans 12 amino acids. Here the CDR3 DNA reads TGTGCCAGCAACGACGGGTACAATGAGCAGTTCTTC. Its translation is CASNDGYNEQFF.

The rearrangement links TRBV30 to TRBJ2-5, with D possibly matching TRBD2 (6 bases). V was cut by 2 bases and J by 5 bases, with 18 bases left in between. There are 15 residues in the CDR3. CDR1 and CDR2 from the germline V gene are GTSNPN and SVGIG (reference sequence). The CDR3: CAWSLADYKRETQYF. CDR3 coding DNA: TGTGCCTGGAGTCTTGCGGACTATAAGAGGGAGACCCAGTACTTC.

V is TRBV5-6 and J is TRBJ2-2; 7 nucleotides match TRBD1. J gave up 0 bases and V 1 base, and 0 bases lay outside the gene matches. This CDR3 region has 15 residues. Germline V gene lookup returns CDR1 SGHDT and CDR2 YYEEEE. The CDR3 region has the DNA TGTGCCAGCAGCTTGACAGGGGCGAACACCGGGGAGCTGTTTTTT. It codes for CASSLTGANTGELFF.

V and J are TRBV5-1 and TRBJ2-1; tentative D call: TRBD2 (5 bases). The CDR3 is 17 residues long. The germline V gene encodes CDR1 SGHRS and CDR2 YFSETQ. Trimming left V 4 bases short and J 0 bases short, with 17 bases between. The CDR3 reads CASSRNTGSSSYNEQFF. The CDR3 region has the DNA TGCGCCAGCAGCCGAAACACTGGGAGTTCCTCCTACAATGAGCAGTTCTTC.